This entry lists 25 T cell receptor beta chains sequenced from one sample in a study of monozygotic twins with inflammatory bowel disease. With the 5' RACE reads reprocessed, TCRdb shows one record per CDR3 protein and no DNA. In all, the sample yields roughly 160,000 distinct CDR3 sequences. Input material: blood. The receptors were sampled from a human donor with ulcerative colitis or Crohn's disease, or a healthy co-twin of an affected twin (not recorded which).

V usage is TRBV7-2 and J usage is TRBJ2-4; TCRdb names TRBD1, which stays unverified in the absence of DNA. Germline V gives CDR1 SGHTA, CDR2 FQGNSA. The length of the CDR3 is 16 residues. The CDR3 protein is CASSLTAGGSKNIQYF.

The V and J genes are TRBV20-1 and TRBJ1-1; TCRdb selects TRBD1, and the lack of DNA leaves this call unchecked. Germline V CDR1 and CDR2: DFQATT, SNEGSKA (reference sequence). CDR3 length equals 16 residues. The CDR3 region is CSARPLPGDTNTEAFF.

V is TRBV5-1 and J is TRBJ2-3; the D gene TCRdb calls, TRBD2, cannot be checked with no DNA. The CDR3 contains 15 residues. CDR1 is SGHRS and CDR2 is YFSETQ in the germline V gene. The CDR3 reads CASNAGTSATDTQYF.

This chain's CDR3 is CSARWARGAQYF. The rearrangement joins TRBV20-1 to TRBJ2-3; TCRdb calls TRBD1, which cannot be checked without DNA. The V gene's germline CDR1 is DFQATT and CDR2 SNEGSKA (reference sequence). The CDR3 covers 12 residues.

The V call is TRBV27, the J call TRBJ2-1; TCRdb selects TRBD2, and the lack of DNA leaves this call unchecked. Germline assignment: CDR1 MNHEY and CDR2 SMNVEV (reference sequence). The CDR3 covers 16 residues. CDR3 loop: CASSFGGSSGYNEQFF.

This chain links TRBV6-1 with TRBJ1-6; TCRdb designates TRBD1, a call that cannot be tested without DNA. This CDR3 has 14 residues. CDR1 and CDR2 (germline): MNHNS, SASEGT. CDR3: CASSPGTGNSPLHF.

The J gene is TRBJ2-7, the V gene TRBV28; TCRdb lists TRBD2, though no DNA is available to test this call. The CDR3 is 17 amino acids. The germline CDR1 and CDR2 sequences are MDHEN and SYDVKM. CDR3 protein: CASRAASGRGTSYEQYF.

The chain employs TRBV7-2 and TRBJ2-5; the TCRdb call, TRBD1, lacks DNA for checking. Germline V CDR1 and CDR2: SGHTA, FQGNSA. The length of the CDR3 is 15 residues. The CDR3 sequence is CASSLRGGGVETQYF.

V gene TRBV28 combines with J gene TRBJ1-3; with no DNA, the TCRdb D assignment of TRBD1 cannot be verified. The CDR3 totals 16 residues. Looked up from germline, CDR1 is MDHEN and CDR2 is SYDVKM. The chain's CDR3 is CASSRTGTGMGNTIYF.

This chain connects TRBV30 to TRBJ1-3. Germline loops: CDR1 GTSNPN, CDR2 SVGIG (reference sequence). The CDR3 loop spans 14 amino acids. The CDR3 here is CAWSVRAGGNTIYF.

The chain couples TRBV6-5 to TRBJ2-1. The V gene's germline CDR1 is MNHEY and CDR2 SVGAGI. The CDR3 consists of 13 residues. The CDR3 sequence: CASSSGLYNEQFF.

The rearrangement links TRBV11-2 to TRBJ2-2. The germline V gene encodes CDR1 SGHAT and CDR2 FQNNGV. This CDR3 has 15 amino acids. CDR3 protein: CAGSLNSANTGELFF. Based on the CDR3 plus reference TRBV11-2 and TRBJ2-2, the full variable domain is EAGVAQSPRYKIIEKRQSVAFWCNPISGHATLYWYQQILGQGPKLLIQFQNNGVVDDSQLPKDRFSAERLKGVDSTLKIQPAKLEDSAVYLCAGSLNSANTGELFFGEGSRLTVL.

The rearrangement uses TRBV29-1 and TRBJ2-1. Germline values: CDR1 SQVTM, CDR2 ANQGSEA. The CDR3 is 12 amino acids. The chain's CDR3 is CSVVKLYNEQFF.

The CDR3 reads CASSLLWDTTSYEQYF. The chain carries TRBV12-3 or TRBV12-4 and TRBJ2-7; TCRdb's D gene call, TRBD1, goes unchecked for lack of DNA. The CDR3 runs 16 residues.

The J gene is TRBJ2-6, the V gene TRBV12-3 or TRBV12-4; TCRdb outputs TRBD1, but without DNA this stays unchecked. The length of the CDR3 is 17 residues. CDR3 loop: CASTRRGGANGANVLTF.

The V and J genes are TRBV3-1 and TRBJ1-6; with no DNA, the TCRdb D assignment of TRBD1 cannot be verified. CDR1 and CDR2 from the germline V gene are LGHDT and YNNKEL (reference sequence). The CDR3 totals 15 residues. The CDR3 protein is CASSHAGTERSPLHF. Using reference TRBV3-1 and TRBJ1-6 for the parts outside the CDR3, the full variable domain is DTAVSQTPKYLVTQMGNDKSIKCEQNLGHDTMYWYKQDSKKFLKIMFSYNNKELIINETVPNRFSPKSPDKAHLNLHINSLELGDSAVYFCASSHAGTERSPLHFGNGTRLTVT.

The V gene is TRBV5-1, the J gene TRBJ2-7; TCRdb reports TRBD2, a call that lacks DNA to check it against. The CDR3 is made up of 17 amino acids. Per the germline V gene, CDR1 is SGHRS and CDR2 is YFSETQ. The CDR3 reads CASSLYRGGSKLHEQYF.

The chain recombines TRBV29-1 with TRBJ2-1; the D call of TRBD1 rests on TCRdb alone, since no DNA is present to check it. From germline, CDR1 is SQVTM and CDR2 ANQGSEA. There are 13 residues in the CDR3. The CDR3 loop reads CSGGARVFNEQFF.

This sequence joins TRBV20-1 and TRBJ2-7; TCRdb picks TRBD1, but there is no DNA to check that call. Germline-derived CDR1 and CDR2 are DFQATT and SNEGSKA (reference sequence). CDR3 length equals 16 residues. The CDR3 spells CSARTGASAFPGEQYF.

The J gene is TRBJ2-5, the V gene TRBV5-1. The CDR3 loop spans 12 amino acids. Germline-derived CDR1 and CDR2 are SGHRS and YFSETQ. The CDR3 region is CASSFTEETQYF.

The V and J genes are TRBV3-1 and TRBJ1-1; TCRdb returns TRBD1, unconfirmable since there is no DNA. Germline CDR1 and CDR2: LGHDT and YNNKEL (reference sequence). This CDR3 has 15 amino acids. The CDR3 is CASSQGSGANTEAFF.

The V and J genes are TRBV12-3 or TRBV12-4 and TRBJ2-2; the D gene TCRdb calls, TRBD2, cannot be checked with no DNA. This CDR3 is built from 15 residues. CDR3 sequence reads: CASRTSGSNTGELFF.

V gene TRBV20-1 combines with J gene TRBJ2-5. Germline CDR1 is DFQATT and CDR2 is SNEGSKA (reference sequence). The CDR3 spans 12 residues. The CDR3 reads CSAPDWKETQYF.

The chain combines TRBV7-2 with TRBJ1-3; the TRBD1 assignment by TCRdb is unverifiable without DNA. This CDR3 comprises 16 residues. Germline V CDR1 and CDR2: SGHTA, FQGNSA. CDR3 residues: CASSLPGQRSGNTIYF.

The J gene is TRBJ2-1, the V gene TRBV5-1; the TCRdb D gene call, TRBD2, has no DNA to confirm it. CDR3 length: 15 amino acids. The germline V gene has CDR1 SGHRS and CDR2 YFSETQ. Here the CDR3 reads CASSISGTSHNEQFF.